A single sample gave rise to the 12 T cell receptor beta chains below, sequenced in a study of radiotherapy plus CTLA-4 blockade in lung cancer. Clones were read by immunoSEQ multiplex PCR, and TCRdb kept only the in-frame ones, dropping some. The sample lists about 51,000 clones; about 77% were seen once. Sample: peripheral blood, taken from a patient treated with radiotherapy plus ipilimumab. All receptors derive from a human donor with non-small cell lung cancer whose response to radiotherapy plus ipilimumab could not be evaluated.

This clone was recorded a few times. This chain connects TRBV9 to TRBJ2-3; possible D gene TRBD2, 6 bases. Between the trimmed V and J ends, which lost 1 base and 0 bases, there was a span of 12 bases. CDR1 and CDR2 (germline): SGDLS, YYNGEE. CDR3 length: 16 residues. DNA for the CDR3: TGTGCCAGCAGCGTAAGAGGCGGGACTAGCACAGATACGCAGTATTTT. Amino acid sequence: CASSVRGGTSTDTQYF. The variable domain in full, completed from reference TRBV9 and TRBJ2-3, reads DSGVTQTPKHLITATGQRVTLRCSPRSGDLSVYWYQQSLDQGLQFLIQYYNGEERAKGNILERFSAQQFPDLHSELNLSSLELGDSALYFCASSVRGGTSTDTQYFGPGTRLTVL.

V usage is TRBV28 and J usage is TRBJ2-3, with 11 bases lining up with TRBD2. Germline V gene sequence: CDR1 MDHEN, CDR2 SYDVKM. The CDR3 length is 15 residues. V trimming: 5 bases; J trimming: 4 bases; junction bases outside the gene matches: 5. The CDR3 coding sequence is TGTGCCAGCAGTGCCGAGACTAGCGGGGCAGATACGCAGTATTTT. Protein sequence: CASSAETSGADTQYF.

By proportion, this clone is medium-sized (0.01 to 0.1%). The J gene is TRBJ1-4, the V gene TRBV2; D is perhaps TRBD1 (5 bases). The CDR3 runs to 12 residues. Trimming stripped 7 bases from V and 8 bases from J, with 11 bases between. Germline V gene lookup returns CDR1 SNHLY and CDR2 FYNNEI. CDR3 residues: CASKTGEEKLFF. The CDR3 DNA reads as TGTGCCAGCAAAACGGGGGAAGAAAAACTGTTTTTT.

The rearrangement links TRBV4-3 to TRBJ2-2; D not certain. The V gene's germline CDR1 is LGHNA and CDR2 YSLEER. This CDR3 spans 17 amino acids. V was trimmed by 0 bases and J by 3 bases, leaving 14 bases between them. CDR3 bases: TGCGCCAGCAGCCAAGATGCGAAACCTGAAGACACCGGGGAGCTGTTTTTT. As protein: CASSQDAKPEDTGELFF.

The rearrangement joins TRBV4-3 to TRBJ2-1, with D tentatively TRBD2 (7 bases). Germline V gives CDR1 LGHNA, CDR2 YSLEER. The CDR3 length is 14 residues. V was cut by 4 bases and J by 4 bases, with 11 bases left in between. This chain's CDR3 is CASSRGGAYNEQFF. CDR3 nucleotide sequence: TGCGCCAGCAGCCGAGGGGGGGCTTACAATGAGCAGTTCTTC.

This clone was picked up a small number of times. The V call is TRBV14, the J call TRBJ2-2, with a possible D match to TRBD2 (6 bases). V lost 3 bases and J lost 0, with 17 bases in between. Germline CDR1 SGHDN, CDR2 FVKESK. The CDR3 is 18 residues long. Here the CDR3 reads CASSHHLRGTPNTGELFF. DNA for the CDR3: TGTGCCAGCAGCCACCATTTAAGAGGGACTCCGAACACCGGGGAGCTGTTTTTT. Supplemented by reference TRBV14 and TRBJ2-2, the full variable domain reads EAGVTQFPSHSVIEKGQTVTLRCDPISGHDNLYWYRRVMGKEIKFLLHFVKESKQDESGMPNNRFLAERTGGTYSTLKVQPAELEDSGVYFCASSHHLRGTPNTGELFFGEGSRLTVL.

This clone has a handful of counts. The genes are TRBV5-6 and TRBJ1-3; 7 bases agree with TRBD1. Germline CDR1 and CDR2: SGHDT and YYEEEE. CDR3 length equals 18 residues. The V gene end was trimmed by 0 bases and the J gene end by 0 bases; junction bases not matched to a gene: 9. The CDR3 sequence is CASSLVGTVPFSGNTIYF. Written as DNA, the CDR3 is TGTGCCAGCAGCTTGGTGGGGACAGTCCCGTTCTCTGGAAACACCATATATTTT. The whole variable domain, remainder taken from reference TRBV5-6 and TRBJ1-3, is DAGVTQSPTHLIKTRGQQVTLRCSPKSGHDTVSWYQQALGQGPQFIFQYYEEEERQRGNFPDRFSGHQFPNYSSELNVNALLLGDSALYLCASSLVGTVPFSGNTIYFGEGSWLTVV.

This sequence joins TRBV7-2 and TRBJ1-1; the D is unclear. This CDR3 is 14 amino acids long. Between the trimmed V and J ends, which lost 1 base and 0 bases, there was a span of 6 bases. Germline assignment: CDR1 SGHTA and CDR2 FQGNSA. The CDR3 nucleotides read TGTGCCAGCAGCTTAGGGCAGATGAACACTGAAGCTTTCTTT. Translating gives CASSLGQMNTEAFF.

This clone was found a few times. The CDR3 reads CASSGEGNFIEAFF. CDR3 sequence (DNA): TGCGCCAGCAGCGGGGAGGGGAATTTTATTGAAGCTTTCTTT. The chain recombines TRBV4-1 with TRBJ1-1, with a possible D match to TRBD1 (5 bases). V was trimmed by 5 bases and J by 7 bases, leaving 17 bases between them. In germline, CDR1 is MGHRA, CDR2 YSYEKL. The length of the CDR3 is 14 residues.

V usage is TRBV4-1 and J usage is TRBJ2-7; 7 nucleotides match TRBD2. This CDR3 spans 15 amino acids. Trimming removed 5 bases from V and 6 bases from J; junction bases left unmatched: 13. CDR1 and CDR2 from the germline V gene are MGHRA and YSYEKL. The CDR3 sequence: CASSGRGVGASEQYF. CDR3 DNA: TGCGCCAGCAGCGGCCGGGGGGTAGGGGCTAGCGAGCAGTACTTC.

The V gene is TRBV7-8, the J gene TRBJ1-2, with D possibly TRBD1 on 5 matching bases. Trimming cost V 1 base and J 6 bases, with 9 bases left between them. The CDR3 sequence is 13 residues long. The germline V gene has CDR1 SGHVS and CDR2 FQNEAQ. CDR3 nucleotides: TGTGCCAGCAGCTTAGGCAGGGAAGATGGCTACACCTTC. It encodes CASSLGREDGYTF.

This clone was seen only once. The V gene is TRBV11-2, the J gene TRBJ2-7; unclear D gene. CDR1 is SGHAT and CDR2 is FQNNGV in the germline V gene. V was shortened by 1 base and J by 1 base, with 8 bases between the two germline ends. The CDR3 is made up of 14 amino acids. CDR3 in DNA: TGTGCCAGCAGCTTAGGCCGCTATTCCTACGAGCAGTACTTC. Its translation: CASSLGRYSYEQYF.